Presented here are 11 T cell receptor beta chains from one specimen sequenced in a study of blood T cell repertoires in COVID-19. The assay was immunoSEQ multiplex PCR, and TCRdb's table has in-frame clones only and misses some. Of 150,000 to 200,000 clones listed, roughly four fifths are singletons. Input material: peripheral blood. Receptors were obtained from a woman in her 70s with COVID-19, enrolled during active disease.

The genes are TRBV24-1 and TRBJ2-5; D possibly corresponds to TRBD1 (6 bases). V lost 6 bases to trimming and J lost 4 bases, with 14 bases between them. Germline CDR1 KGHDR, CDR2 SFDVKD. This CDR3 region has 14 residues. The CDR3 DNA is TGTGCCACCAGTCCACAGGGTTTAGGAGAGACCCAGTACTTC. Its translation is CATSPQGLGETQYF.

This clone appeared once. The V gene is TRBV29-1, the J gene TRBJ2-4; 8 bases are shared with TRBD1. This CDR3 has 15 residues. With V trimmed by 6 bases and J by 9 bases, 16 bases remained unmatched. From germline, CDR1 is SQVTM and CDR2 ANQGSEA. CDR3 residues: CSVADRGRYEGIQYF. DNA of the CDR3: TGCAGCGTCGCTGACAGGGGCAGATATGAAGGCATTCAGTACTTC.

The chain recombines TRBV6-2 or TRBV6-3 with TRBJ2-1; 11 bases are a match to TRBD2. Germline V lookup: CDR1 MNHEY, CDR2 SVGEGT. V was clipped by 2 bases and J by 7 bases; unmatched bases: 4. This CDR3 contains 15 residues. The CDR3 nucleotides are TGTGCCAGCAGTTACATAGCGGGAGGGAGGAATGAGCAGTTCTTC. Its translation: CASSYIAGGRNEQFF.

The chain joins TRBV28 to TRBJ2-7; tentative D call: TRBD2 (5 bases). This CDR3 is 13 amino acids long. V was trimmed by 6 bases and J by 7 bases, leaving 16 bases between them. Per germline, CDR1 MDHEN and CDR2 SYDVKM. The CDR3 DNA follows: TGTGCCAGCAGCCGGGGTTTAATGCGGGAGCAGTACTTC. It codes for CASSRGLMREQYF. Using reference TRBV28 and TRBJ2-7 for the parts outside the CDR3, the full variable domain is DVKVTQSSRYLVKRTGEKVFLECVQDMDHENMFWYRQDPGLGLRLIYFSYDVKMKEKGDIPEGYSVSREKKERFSLILESASTNQTSMYLCASSRGLMREQYFGPGTRLTVT.

V gene TRBV4-1 combines with J gene TRBJ2-1, with 7 bases lining up with TRBD2. The junction had 1 base not matched to a gene; V was cut back by 2 bases and J by 0 bases. CDR1 MGHRA and CDR2 YSYEKL come from the germline V gene. The CDR3 is made up of 15 amino acids. The CDR3 DNA reads TGCGCCAGCAGCCAACGCGGGAGCTCCTACAATGAGCAGTTCTTC. This encodes CASSQRGSSYNEQFF.

This clone was counted between two and nine times. CDR3 residues: CAIRPSDRGTEAFF. In DNA, the CDR3 is TGTGCCATCCGTCCCTCAGACAGGGGGACTGAAGCTTTCTTT. V and J are TRBV10-3 and TRBJ1-1; 9 nucleotides agree with TRBD1. Germline trimming cut 8 bases from V and 5 bases from J; bases unmatched to any gene: 9. Germline V CDR1 and CDR2: ENHRY, SYGVKD. This CDR3 region has 14 residues.

The CDR3 bases are TGCGCCAGCAGCCCTTCTAGCGGGAGGACCTACAATGAGCAGTTCTTC. It encodes CASSPSSGRTYNEQFF. The chain joins TRBV4-1 to TRBJ2-1; 11 positions match TRBD2. The CDR3 has 16 amino acids. Losses at the gene ends were 4 bases for V and 2 bases for J; bases not matched to a gene: 4. CDR1 and CDR2 from the germline V gene are MGHRA and YSYEKL.

The chain is built from TRBV13 and TRBJ2-1; 11 bases map to TRBD1. With V trimmed by 3 bases and J by 7 bases, 8 bases remained unmatched. CDR3 size: 16 residues. The germline gives CDR1 PRHDT, CDR2 FYEKMQ (reference sequence). In DNA, the CDR3 is TGTGCCAGCAGCTTTCTTCGAGGGGACAGGGGGAATGAGCAGTTCTTC. Its protein product is CASSFLRGDRGNEQFF.

This chain links TRBV6-5 with TRBJ2-7; 9 bases line up with TRBD1. Losses at the gene ends were 0 bases for V and 5 bases for J; bases not matched to a gene: 5. The CDR3 length is 15 residues. Per the germline V gene, CDR1 is MNHEY and CDR2 is SVGAGI. The CDR3 coding sequence is TGTGCCAGCAGTTACTCGCCGGACAGGGGCCACGAGCAGTACTTC. Translating gives CASSYSPDRGHEQYF.

The sample holds a few counts of this clone. The rearrangement uses TRBV4-3 and TRBJ1-2, with 10 positions matching TRBD1. After removal of 2 bases from V and 8 bases from J, the junction contained 5 bases not matched to a gene. The CDR3 consists of 14 residues. The germline V gene encodes CDR1 LGHNA and CDR2 YSLEER. The CDR3 loop is CASSQLGTGEGYTF. The CDR3 nucleotides are TGCGCCAGCAGCCAACTAGGGACAGGGGAAGGCTACACCTTC.

The V and J genes are TRBV7-2 and TRBJ1-6; 7 nucleotides align to TRBD1. The V gene end was trimmed by 5 bases and the J gene end by 8 bases; junction bases not matched to a gene: 18. Germline V gene lookup returns CDR1 SGHTA and CDR2 FQGNSA. CDR3 size: 18 residues. The CDR3 bases are TGTGCCAGCAGCGAATTACCGATTCAGGGGGTCAAGGATTCACCCCTCCACTTT. Translation gives CASSELPIQGVKDSPLHF. Full variable domain (remainder filled in from reference TRBV7-2 and TRBJ1-6): GAGVSQSPSNKVTEKGKDVELRCDPISGHTALYWYRQSLGQGLEFLIYFQGNSAPDKSGLPSDRFSAERTGGSVSTLTIQRTQQEDSAVYLCASSELPIQGVKDSPLHFGNGTRLTVT.